What follows are 20 T cell receptor beta chains derived from one specimen sequenced in a study of T cell changes during pregnancy in multiple sclerosis. Sequencing was performed with immunoSEQ multiplex PCR; in TCRdb, only in-frame clones are kept and a portion is missing. The table records just under 80,000 clones, roughly 91% of them present only once. The sample in question was peripheral blood, obtained in the first trimester of pregnancy. These receptors were taken from a female donor with multiple sclerosis, enrolled in a pregnancy study.

Only a few counts were recorded for this clone. The chain carries TRBV27 and TRBJ1-2; 7 nucleotides line up with TRBD1. J lost 4 bases, V lost 5 bases, and 4 bases had no gene match. Germline V gene sequence: CDR1 MNHEY, CDR2 SMNVEV (reference sequence). The CDR3 totals 13 residues. The CDR3 DNA sequence: TGTGCCAGCAGTCCAGGGGGGACCTATGGCTACACCTTC. It translates to CASSPGGTYGYTF.

This chain joins TRBV21-1 and TRBJ1-4. TRBV21-1 is termed a pseudogene. The CDR3 runs 16 residues. CDR3 amino acids: CASTQVRRRGNEKLFF. For the CDR3, the DNA is TGTGCCAGCACCCAGGTACGGCGGCGCGGGAATGAAAAACTGTTTTTT.

The J gene is TRBJ1-1, the V gene TRBV2; maybe TRBD1 (5 bases). The V and J ends lost 8 bases and 11 bases respectively, with 21 bases between them. The CDR3 is made up of 13 amino acids. Looked up from germline, CDR1 is SNHLY and CDR2 is FYNNEI. CDR3 bases: TGTGCCAGCGTCCGCAGGGAGGGCAGGGAGGCTTTCTTT. Protein: CASVRREGREAFF. Combining the CDR3 with reference TRBV2 and TRBJ1-1 gives the whole variable domain EPEVTQTPSHQVTQMGQEVILRCVPISNHLYFYWYRQILGQKVEFLVSFYNNEISEKSEIFDDQFSVERPDGSNFTLKIRSTKLEDSAMYFCASVRREGREAFFGQGTRLTVV.

This chain joins TRBV7-2 and TRBJ2-3; 9 nucleotides line up with TRBD2. The V and J ends lost 3 bases and 0 bases, in that order; junction bases with no gene match: 4. CDR1 and CDR2 (germline): SGHTA, FQGNSA. This CDR3 has 16 residues. The CDR3: CASSFLAGPSTDTQYF. In DNA form, the CDR3 reads TGTGCCAGCAGCTTCCTAGCGGGGCCTAGCACAGATACGCAGTATTTT.

The chain combines TRBV4-2 with TRBJ1-1; 8 bases are shared with TRBD1. With V trimmed by 2 bases and J by 4 bases, 3 bases remained unmatched. Germline V CDR1 and CDR2: LGHNA, YNFKEQ. There are 14 residues in the CDR3. CDR3 DNA sequence: TGTGCCAGCAGCCAACTGACAGGGGTCACTGAAGCTTTCTTT. It yields the protein CASSQLTGVTEAFF.

The chain employs TRBV7-8 and TRBJ1-4; tentatively, D is TRBD1 (6 bases). The V gene lost 5 bases and the J gene lost 8 bases, with 18 bases spanning the gap. Germline V gene lookup returns CDR1 SGHVS and CDR2 FQNEAQ. The CDR3 contains 15 residues. The CDR3 spells CASSLQGWVTEKLFF. In nucleotides, the CDR3 is TGTGCCAGCAGCCTACAGGGATGGGTGACCGAAAAACTGTTTTTT.

J is TRBJ1-1 and V is TRBV7-3; D is possibly TRBD1 (5 bases). Germline V gives CDR1 SGHTA, CDR2 FQGTGA. V lost 3 bases to trimming and J lost 4 bases, with 9 bases between them. The CDR3 length is 13 residues. The CDR3 spells CASSFGGGTEAFF. In nucleotides, the CDR3 is TGTGCCAGCAGCTTCGGGGGAGGCACTGAAGCTTTCTTT. The full variable domain, rest sourced from reference TRBV7-3 and TRBJ1-1, is GAGVSQTPSNKVTEKGKYVELRCDPISGHTALYWYRQSLGQGPEFLIYFQGTGAADDSGLPNDRFFAVRPEGSVSTLKIQRTERGDSAVYLCASSFGGGTEAFFGQGTRLTVV.

This chain links TRBV7-2 with TRBJ1-2; 8 bases agree with TRBD1. The trim removed 3 bases at V and 5 bases at J, leaving 5 bases unmatched. Germline loops: CDR1 SGHTA, CDR2 FQGNSA. There are 14 residues in the CDR3. CDR3: CASSFADREYGYTF. CDR3 DNA: TGTGCCAGCAGCTTTGCGGACAGGGAATATGGCTACACCTTC. Full variable domain (outside the CDR3, taken from reference TRBV7-2 and TRBJ1-2): GAGVSQSPSNKVTEKGKDVELRCDPISGHTALYWYRQSLGQGLEFLIYFQGNSAPDKSGLPSDRFSAERTGGSVSTLTIQRTQQEDSAVYLCASSFADREYGYTFGSGTRLTVV.

This chain links TRBV7-3 with TRBJ2-3; TRBD1 aligns across 7 bases. The CDR3 has 13 residues. The J segment lost 6 bases and the V segment lost 5 bases, leaving 5 bases of the junction unmatched. Germline V CDR1 and CDR2: SGHTA, FQGTGA. The CDR3 DNA reads as TGTGCCAGCAGCGCAGACAGGGCTGATACGCAGTATTTT. This translates into CASSADRADTQYF.

The chain couples TRBV7-9 to TRBJ2-3, with D unresolved. Germline CDR1 and CDR2: SEHNR and FQNEAQ (reference sequence). This CDR3 has 11 residues. V dropped 2 bases and J dropped 5 bases, with 2 bases sitting between them. CDR3 coding DNA: TGTGCCAGCAGCTTACAAGATACGCAGTATTTT. Encoded protein: CASSLQDTQYF.

V is TRBV5-4 and J is TRBJ2-1, with 13 positions matching TRBD2. The germline V gene encodes CDR1 SGHNT and CDR2 YYREEE (reference sequence). This CDR3 contains 18 residues. Unmatched junction bases numbered 11, after V lost 4 bases and J lost 4 bases. The CDR3 coding sequence is TGTGCCAGCAGCCCCATCCCCCAGACTAGCGGGAGGTACAATGAGCAGTTCTTC. Protein sequence: CASSPIPQTSGRYNEQFF.

The chain couples TRBV27 to TRBJ2-7; TRBD1 is a possible D gene (5 bases). The germline V gene encodes CDR1 MNHEY and CDR2 SMNVEV (reference sequence). V shed 4 bases and J shed 2 bases, with 9 bases lying between them. The length of the CDR3 is 13 residues. The CDR3 DNA reads as TGTGCCAGCAGTTCGCCAGGGACCTACGAGCAGTACTTC. Its protein is CASSSPGTYEQYF.

The chain employs TRBV4-1 and TRBJ2-5; 15 nucleotides agree with TRBD2. The length of the CDR3 is 19 residues. The V segment lost 3 bases and the J segment 0 bases; nucleotides outside the gene matches: 8. Germline-derived CDR1 and CDR2 are MGHRA and YSYEKL. CDR3 nucleotides: TGCGCCAGCAGCCACGGACTAGCGGGGGGGCCCTTGTACCAAGAGACCCAGTACTTC. Translated: CASSHGLAGGPLYQETQYF.

DNA for the CDR3: TGTGCCAGCAGCCAAGGATGGGTTAAACAGGGGGGAAACACCATATATTTT. Encoded protein: CASSQGWVKQGGNTIYF. The rearrangement links TRBV4-2 to TRBJ1-3; 7 bases map to TRBD1. This CDR3 contains 17 residues. Germline V gives CDR1 LGHNA, CDR2 YNFKEQ. With 1 base clipped from V and 4 bases from J, the junction kept 10 bases outside the gene matches.

V and J are TRBV4-1 and TRBJ1-2; 12 bases agree with TRBD1. CDR1 and CDR2 from the germline V gene are MGHRA and YSYEKL. V was clipped by 0 bases and J by 7 bases; unmatched bases: 9. The CDR3 runs 17 residues. The CDR3 here is CASSQDRGTGGAGGYTF. The DNA of the CDR3 is TGCGCCAGCAGCCAAGATCGGGGGACAGGGGGCGCGGGTGGCTACACCTTC.

The V gene is TRBV2, the J gene TRBJ1-4; D is unresolved. V lost 7 bases and J lost 6, with 12 bases in between. In germline, CDR1 is SNHLY, CDR2 FYNNEI. The CDR3 runs 13 residues. The CDR3 spells CASNQRRDEKLFF. The CDR3 DNA is TGTGCCAGCAACCAGCGTCGAGATGAAAAACTGTTTTTT.

This sequence joins TRBV5-1 and TRBJ1-1; TRBD1 aligns across 7 bases. The CDR3 is made up of 14 amino acids. Germline-derived CDR1 and CDR2 are SGHRS and YFSETQ. With V trimmed by 4 bases and J by 11 bases, 14 bases remained unmatched. The CDR3 DNA is TGCGCCAGCAGCGCCCGGGACAGCACTTTAGGGGCTTTCTTT. As protein: CASSARDSTLGAFF.

The chain employs TRBV11-2 and TRBJ2-7; a weak D match, TRBD1 (5 bases). CDR1 and CDR2 from the germline V gene are SGHAT and FQNNGV. Trimming removed 1 base from V and 1 base from J, with 5 bases in between. There are 13 residues in the CDR3. CDR3 protein: CASSLGQSYEQYF. The DNA for the CDR3 is TGTGCCAGCAGCTTAGGACAGTCCTACGAGCAGTACTTC.

The chain uses TRBV7-8 and TRBJ1-2; D unclear. This CDR3 has 14 residues. Trimming removed 2 bases from V and 7 bases from J, with 14 bases in between. The germline CDR1 and CDR2 sequences are SGHVS and FQNEAQ. The CDR3 spells CASSLSLVRGGYTF. As DNA, the CDR3 is TGTGCCAGCAGCTTATCTCTGGTCCGGGGTGGCTACACCTTC.

This sequence joins TRBV25-1 and TRBJ2-1; 10 bases are shared with TRBD2. Trimming at V came to 0 bases and at J to 5 bases, leaving 10 bases not matched to a gene. The CDR3 sequence is 18 residues long. Germline V gives CDR1 MGHDK, CDR2 SYGVNS. CDR3 sequence (DNA): TGTGCCAGCAGTGAATATGATTTGGGGCTAGCGGGAGACAATGAGCAGTTCTTC. Protein sequence: CASSEYDLGLAGDNEQFF. Drawing the rest from reference TRBV25-1 and TRBJ2-1, the complete variable domain is EADIYQTPRYLVIGTGKKITLECSQTMGHDKMYWYQQDPGMELHLIHYSYGVNSTEKGDLSSESTVSRIRTEHFPLTLESARPSHTSQYLCASSEYDLGLAGDNEQFFGPGTRLTVL.